Listed below are T cell receptor beta chains from one sample, sequenced in a study of cytomegalovirus exposure and HLA in healthy donors. Sequenced by immunoSEQ multiplex PCR; TCRdb stores in-frame clones only, minus some. The sample has approximately 150,000 clones, around 90% seen once. Material for sequencing was PBMCs. Source of these receptors: a man aged 18-30 years in good health and CMV-seropositive. The CDR3 runs from the conserved cysteine through the conserved F or W. The order of the fields is J gene, V gene, CDR3 length, D gene, clone size, CDR3 DNA, CDR3 protein. The D gene is left open where the match is weak. Clone size is given for some rows only: seen once, a few or many times, or a class if the clone is expanded.

J: TRBJ2-5
V: TRBV5-1
length: 16
D: NA
size: NA
DNA: TGCGCCAGCAGCCAACGACCCCAGGGGCGGGAGGAGACCCAGTACTTC
CDR3: CASSQRPQGREETQYF

J: TRBJ1-1
V: TRBV7-2
length: 14
D: TRBD1
size: NA
DNA: TGTGCCAGCAGCCCCCGGGACAGGAACACTGAAGCTTTCTTT
CDR3: CASSPRDRNTEAFF

J: TRBJ2-1
V: TRBV10-1
length: 12
D: TRBD2
size: NA
DNA: TGCGCCAGCAGTGATTTAGCGGGGGGGGAGTTCTTC
CDR3: CASSDLAGGEFF

J: TRBJ2-7
V: TRBV7-9
length: 14
D: TRBD1
size: NA
DNA: TGTGCCAGCAGCTTAGAGGGACAGGTCCACGAGCAGTACTTC
CDR3: CASSLEGQVHEQYF

J: TRBJ2-1
V: TRBV11-2
length: 16
D: NA
size: NA
DNA: TGTGCCAGCAGCTTAGCCCGGGGGGCTGCCTACAATGAGCAGTTCTTC
CDR3: CASSLARGAAYNEQFF

J: TRBJ1-1
V: TRBV11-2
length: 17
D: NA
size: few
DNA: TGTGCCAGCAGCTTAGTCGTAGGGAGATCCTCGTACGGTGAAGCTTTCTTT
CDR3: CASSLVVGRSSYGEAFF

J: TRBJ1-1
V: TRBV7-6
length: 15
D: NA
size: NA
DNA: TGTGCCAGCAGCCACTTGACGGACGGGGTTACTGAAGCTTTCTTT
CDR3: CASSHLTDGVTEAFF

J: TRBJ2-1
V: TRBV5-4
length: 16
D: TRBD2
size: NA
DNA: TGTGCCAGCAGCTTGGAAGCGGGAGTATCCCACAATGAGCAGTTCTTC
CDR3: CASSLEAGVSHNEQFF

J: TRBJ1-5
V: TRBV28
length: 14
D: TRBD1
size: NA
DNA: TGTGCCAGCAGTACAGGGGGGGCGACCCAGCCCCAGCATTTT
CDR3: CASSTGGATQPQHF

J: TRBJ2-7
V: TRBV11-2
length: 12
D: NA
size: NA
DNA: TGTGCCAGCAGCTCCCACAGGTCCGAGCAGTACTTC
CDR3: CASSSHRSEQYF

J: TRBJ2-1
V: TRBV9
length: 15
D: TRBD2
size: NA
DNA: TGTGCCAGCAGCTTGGGACTAGCGGGAGCCAATGAGCAGTTCTTC
CDR3: CASSLGLAGANEQFF

J: TRBJ2-7
V: TRBV2
length: 15
D: TRBD2
size: once
DNA: TGTGCCAGCAGTGGAGCGGGAGGGACCGTCTACGAGCAGTACTTC
CDR3: CASSGAGGTVYEQYF

J: TRBJ2-7
V: TRBV15
length: 19
D: NA
size: NA
DNA: TGTGCCACCAGCAGAGATCGAGGACTCTCCAGCGGCTACTCCTACGAGCAGTACTTC
CDR3: CATSRDRGLSSGYSYEQYF

J: TRBJ1-2
V: TRBV19
length: 13
D: NA
size: NA
DNA: TGTGCCAGTAGGACTAATAGGGGGTATGGCTACACCTTC
CDR3: CASRTNRGYGYTF

J: TRBJ2-2
V: TRBV6-1
length: 15
D: TRBD1
size: NA
DNA: TGTGCCAGCAGTGCAGGGACAGCGAACACCGGGGAGCTGTTTTTT
CDR3: CASSAGTANTGELFF